These 31 T cell receptor beta chains originate from one sample sequenced in a study of cytomegalovirus exposure and HLA in healthy donors. PCR involved 60 Vbeta and 13 Jbeta primers. The repertoire was sequenced with immunoSEQ multiplex PCR; TCRdb's copy has only in-frame clones and lacks some. The top ten clones hold roughly 0.58% of a sample with hundreds of thousands of clones, approximately 82% of them seen once. The material sequenced was PBMCs. These receptors were obtained from a woman in her forties in good health and CMV-seronegative.

This clone has only a few counts. The V and J genes are TRBV11-3 and TRBJ2-7; the D gene is possibly TRBD1 (6 bases). The CDR3 has 16 amino acids. In germline, CDR1 is SGHNT, CDR2 YENEEA. Trimming removed 1 base from V and 4 bases from J, with 17 bases in between. CDR3 nucleotides: TGTGCCAGCAGCTTAGGGTCGGGACAAGCCGGATACGAGCAGTACTTC. Protein product: CASSLGSGQAGYEQYF. The whole variable domain, remainder taken from reference TRBV11-3 and TRBJ2-7, is EAGVVQSPRYKIIEKKQPVAFWCNPISGHNTLYWYLQNLGQGPELLIRYENEEAVDDSQLPKDRFSAERLKGVDSTLKIQPAELGDSAVYLCASSLGSGQAGYEQYFGPGTRLTVT.

The chain combines TRBV6-4 with TRBJ1-5; 7 positions match TRBD1. V trimming: 6 bases; J trimming: 9 bases; junction bases outside the gene matches: 17. The CDR3 contains 16 residues. Per germline, CDR1 MRHNA and CDR2 SNTAGT. The CDR3 coding sequence is TGTGCCAGCAGCCCCTCCGGGACAGACTACTTCTGGCCCCAGCATTTT. Translated, it gives CASSPSGTDYFWPQHF.

The chain carries TRBV7-6 and TRBJ2-3; a weak D match, TRBD2 (5 bases). Trimming cost V 2 bases and J 9 bases, with 24 bases left between them. In germline, CDR1 is SGHVS, CDR2 FNYEAQ. The CDR3 covers 17 residues. The CDR3 DNA reads TGTGCCAGCAGCTTATCCCCTCCCGTTTCGGCTAGCTCAACGCAGTATTTT. It translates to CASSLSPPVSASSTQYF.

This clone turned up a few times. The chain couples TRBV7-2 to TRBJ2-7; perhaps TRBD1 as D (6 bases). V lost 5 bases and J lost 2, with 16 bases in between. The germline gives CDR1 SGHTA, CDR2 FQGNSA. The CDR3 totals 15 residues. As DNA, the CDR3 is TGTGCCAGCAGCGGTTCCGGCAGGGGCGCCTACGAGCAGTACTTC. Amino acid sequence: CASSGSGRGAYEQYF.

The V call is TRBV7-2, the J call TRBJ1-4; 9 nucleotides match TRBD1. Trimming removed 4 bases from V and 5 bases from J; junction bases left unmatched: 2. Germline V gene sequence: CDR1 SGHTA, CDR2 FQGNSA. The CDR3 sequence is 14 residues long. The CDR3 DNA sequence: TGTGCCAGCAGCTGGGGACAGGGAAATGAAAAACTGTTTTTT. Its protein product is CASSWGQGNEKLFF.

A few counts support this clone. This chain links TRBV11-2 with TRBJ1-2; D unclear. The length of the CDR3 is 12 residues. The germline V and J ends were trimmed by 5 bases and 7 bases, with 11 bases remaining between them. Germline CDR1 is SGHAT and CDR2 is FQNNGV. In DNA, the CDR3 is TGTGCCAGCAGCCCAGAGGGAGTTGGCTACACCTTC. Protein: CASSPEGVGYTF. The full variable domain, its missing parts supplied by reference TRBV11-2 and TRBJ1-2, is EAGVAQSPRYKIIEKRQSVAFWCNPISGHATLYWYQQILGQGPKLLIQFQNNGVVDDSQLPKDRFSAERLKGVDSTLKIQPAKLEDSAVYLCASSPEGVGYTFGSGTRLTVV.

The CDR3 DNA is TGTGCCAGTAGTATAGAGGCGGGGGTGACCTACGAGCAGTACTTC. Translated: CASSIEAGVTYEQYF. V is TRBV19 and J is TRBJ2-7, with 7 bases that match TRBD2. This CDR3 has 15 amino acids. Germline loops: CDR1 LNHDA, CDR2 SQIVND (reference sequence). V shed 0 bases, J shed 2 bases, and the junction held 4 bases outside the gene matches. Supplemented by reference TRBV19 and TRBJ2-7, the full variable domain reads DGGITQSPKYLFRKEGQNVTLSCEQNLNHDAMYWYRQDPGQGLRLIYYSQIVNDFQKGDIAEGYSVSREKKESFPLTVTSAQKNPTAFYLCASSIEAGVTYEQYFGPGTRLTVT.

Only one count was recorded for this clone. J is TRBJ2-7 and V is TRBV6-5; 11 bases fit TRBD1. CDR3 length equals 16 residues. The V gene end was trimmed by 2 bases and the J gene end by 0 bases; junction bases not matched to a gene: 3. The germline V gene has CDR1 MNHEY and CDR2 SVGAGI. The CDR3 DNA reads as TGTGCCAGCAGTTACACGGGACAGGGGGGCTCCTACGAGCAGTACTTC. It yields the protein CASSYTGQGGSYEQYF.

This rearrangement joins TRBV11-2 to TRBJ2-3; TRBD1 matches 7 bases. Germline V gene data show CDR1 as SGHAT and CDR2 as FQNNGV. This CDR3 contains 17 residues. V was pared by 1 base and J by 0 bases, with 7 bases of the junction left unmatched. DNA for the CDR3: TGTGCCAGCAGCTTAGGAACAGGGGCGCCTAGCACAGATACGCAGTATTTT. This encodes CASSLGTGAPSTDTQYF.

This clone was counted once. V usage is TRBV10-1 and J usage is TRBJ2-3; 14 bases are a match to TRBD2. Germline V gene data show CDR1 as WNHNN and CDR2 as SYGVQD (reference sequence). The CDR3 runs 17 residues. The ends lost 2 bases at V and 4 bases at J; junction bases unmatched: 5. CDR3 nucleotide sequence: TGCGCCAGCAGTGAGGTTGAGACTAGCGGGGGGGCAGATACGCAGTATTTT. Residues: CASSEVETSGGADTQYF.

The chain combines TRBV11-2 with TRBJ2-6; D not resolved. V was trimmed by 5 bases and J by 4 bases, leaving 6 bases between them. Germline assignment: CDR1 SGHAT and CDR2 FQNNGV. The CDR3 contains 13 residues. The DNA of the CDR3 is TGTGCCAGCAGCCCTGGCGGGGCCAACGTCCTGACTTTC. Protein: CASSPGGANVLTF.

The chain combines TRBV5-1 with TRBJ1-1; the match to TRBD1 covers 7 bases. Germline CDR1 reads SGHRS; CDR2 reads YFSETQ. This CDR3 is built from 15 residues. J was trimmed by 0 bases and V by 4 bases; bases with no gene match: 6. The CDR3 DNA is TGCGCCAGCAGCCCTGAGACAGGGCTGAACACTGAAGCTTTCTTT. The encoded protein is CASSPETGLNTEAFF.

The chain combines TRBV11-3 with TRBJ1-6; D uncertain. V shed 3 bases and J shed 5 bases, with 2 bases lying between them. Per germline, CDR1 SGHNT and CDR2 YENEEA. The CDR3 consists of 12 residues. The CDR3 is CASSFNNSPLHF. CDR3 in DNA: TGTGCCAGCAGCTTTAATAATTCACCCCTCCACTTT.

The chain uses TRBV6-1 and TRBJ1-3; 9 bases are a match to TRBD1. The CDR3 spans 16 residues. Germline CDR1 is MNHNS and CDR2 is SASEGT. The junction had 6 bases not matched to a gene; V was cut back by 4 bases and J by 2 bases. The CDR3: CASSGTGGLAGNTIYF. The CDR3 DNA sequence: TGTGCCAGCAGTGGAACAGGGGGCTTGGCTGGAAACACCATATATTTT.

The V and J genes are TRBV7-8 and TRBJ1-1; 7 bases are a match to TRBD1. V was pared by 4 bases and J by 4 bases, with 9 bases of the junction left unmatched. The CDR3 length is 15 residues. The germline CDR1 and CDR2 sequences are SGHVS and FQNEAQ. DNA of the CDR3: TGTGCCAGCAGCTCTCCACAGGGGATCGGCACTGAAGCTTTCTTT. Translation gives CASSSPQGIGTEAFF.

The chain joins TRBV5-1 to TRBJ1-2, with 11 bases lining up with TRBD1. V was clipped by 4 bases and J by 4 bases; unmatched bases: 6. Germline values: CDR1 SGHRS, CDR2 YFSETQ. CDR3 length equals 15 residues. As DNA, the CDR3 is TGCGCCAGCAGCAAACGGGACAGGGGGGCCTATGGCTACACCTTC. Its translation: CASSKRDRGAYGYTF.

The chain uses TRBV5-1 and TRBJ2-4, with a weak D call TRBD2 (6 bases). Germline V gives CDR1 SGHRS, CDR2 YFSETQ. V lost 0 bases, J lost 8 bases, and 15 bases lay in between. CDR3 length: 15 amino acids. CDR3 bases: TGCGCCAGCAGCTTGGGGACGGGGGTCGGGGACATTCAGTACTTC. Protein product: CASSLGTGVGDIQYF.

This chain uses TRBV18 with TRBJ2-2, with D perhaps TRBD1 (5 bases). Germline V gene data show CDR1 as KGHSH and CDR2 as LQKENI. The CDR3 runs 14 residues. Trimming shortened V by 4 bases and J by 10 bases, and 16 bases separated the two germline ends. For the CDR3, the DNA is TGTGCCAGCTCACATGCAACAGGACATCCGGAGCTGTTTTTT. It translates to CASSHATGHPELFF. Filled out from reference TRBV18 and TRBJ2-2, the complete variable domain reads NAGVMQNPRHLVRRRGQEARLRCSPMKGHSHVYWYRQLPEEGLKFMVYLQKENIIDESGMPKERFSAEFPKEGPSILRIQQVVRGDSAAYFCASSHATGHPELFFGEGSRLTVL.

CDR3 residues: CASSLRQVGEKLFF. CDR3 coding DNA: TGTGCCAGCAGCCTCCGACAGGTTGGCGAAAAACTGTTTTTT. This chain links TRBV7-9 with TRBJ1-4; D possibly corresponds to TRBD1 (6 bases). The germline CDR1 and CDR2 sequences are SEHNR and FQNEAQ (reference sequence). V lost 5 bases, J lost 8 bases, and 15 bases lay in between. This CDR3 is built from 14 residues.

A few counts support this clone. This sequence joins TRBV2 and TRBJ1-4; D is perhaps TRBD1 (6 bases). V was cut by 7 bases and J by 5 bases, with 14 bases left in between. The CDR3 has 14 residues. Germline CDR1 SNHLY, CDR2 FYNNEI. CDR3 amino acids: CASTQLGQNEKLFF. The DNA for the CDR3 is TGTGCCAGCACTCAACTGGGACAAAATGAAAAACTGTTTTTT. The variable domain in full, completed from reference TRBV2 and TRBJ1-4, reads EPEVTQTPSHQVTQMGQEVILRCVPISNHLYFYWYRQILGQKVEFLVSFYNNEISEKSEIFDDQFSVERPDGSNFTLKIRSTKLEDSAMYFCASTQLGQNEKLFFGSGTQLSVL.

The rearrangement links TRBV6-1 to TRBJ2-3; TRBD2 matches 8 bases. Germline CDR1 MNHNS, CDR2 SASEGT. The trim removed 2 bases at V and 3 bases at J, leaving 4 bases unmatched. The CDR3 runs to 15 residues. The CDR3 loop is CASSERERETDTQYF. CDR3 nucleotides: TGTGCCAGCAGTGAAAGGGAGCGGGAGACAGATACGCAGTATTTT.

The chain combines TRBV19 with TRBJ1-6; D may be TRBD1 (5 bases). Germline assignment: CDR1 LNHDA and CDR2 SQIVND (reference sequence). The CDR3 runs to 14 residues. The ends were cut back, 5 bases at V and 7 bases at J, with 12 bases in the middle. The CDR3 DNA reads TGTGCCAGTAGTTTGGGGCAGATCAATTCACCCCTCCACTTT. As protein: CASSLGQINSPLHF. Full variable domain (rest looked up from reference TRBV19 and TRBJ1-6): DGGITQSPKYLFRKEGQNVTLSCEQNLNHDAMYWYRQDPGQGLRLIYYSQIVNDFQKGDIAEGYSVSREKKESFPLTVTSAQKNPTAFYLCASSLGQINSPLHFGNGTRLTVT.

J is TRBJ2-5 and V is TRBV2; 9 positions match TRBD1. Germline CDR1 SNHLY, CDR2 FYNNEI. CDR3 size: 15 residues. J gave up 3 bases and V 8 bases, and 10 bases lay outside the gene matches. In DNA, the CDR3 is TGTGCCAGCCTCAAACAGGGGGCCGGGGAAGAGACCCAGTACTTC. Its protein is CASLKQGAGEETQYF. Variable domain in full (rest from reference TRBV2 and TRBJ2-5): EPEVTQTPSHQVTQMGQEVILRCVPISNHLYFYWYRQILGQKVEFLVSFYNNEISEKSEIFDDQFSVERPDGSNFTLKIRSTKLEDSAMYFCASLKQGAGEETQYFGPGTRLLVL.

This chain connects TRBV4-2 to TRBJ2-7, with 9 bases fitting TRBD1. Unmatched junction bases numbered 9, after V lost 4 bases and J lost 5 bases. Germline-derived CDR1 and CDR2 are LGHNA and YNFKEQ. The CDR3 contains 15 residues. The DNA for the CDR3 is TGTGCCAGCAGCCCAACAGGGGACAGGGTTCACGAGCAGTACTTC. This gives the protein CASSPTGDRVHEQYF.

The rearrangement uses TRBV27 and TRBJ2-2; tentatively, D is TRBD2 (6 bases). CDR3 size: 17 residues. Per germline, CDR1 MNHEY and CDR2 SMNVEV (reference sequence). Trimming took 1 base from V and 1 from J, leaving 13 bases between them. DNA for the CDR3: TGTGCCAGCAGTTTATATGTGGGGCGGGGGAACACCGGGGAGCTGTTTTTT. Residues: CASSLYVGRGNTGELFF.

The gene calls are TRBV29-1 and TRBJ2-3; a possible D gene is TRBD1 (6 bases). CDR1 SQVTM and CDR2 ANQGSEA come from the germline V gene. CDR3 length equals 13 residues. Between the trimmed V and J ends, which lost 1 base and 2 bases, there was a span of 7 bases. The CDR3 is CSVEGTVTDTQYF. CDR3 sequence (DNA): TGCAGCGTTGAAGGGACAGTCACAGATACGCAGTATTTT.

This clone has only a few counts. This chain links TRBV27 with TRBJ1-2, with 8 bases fitting TRBD1. This CDR3 spans 16 amino acids. V lost 2 bases and J lost 0; bases outside the gene matches: 5. Germline CDR1 MNHEY, CDR2 SMNVEV (reference sequence). The CDR3 here is CASSLGGQGANYGYTF. CDR3 bases: TGTGCCAGCAGTTTAGGTGGACAGGGAGCTAACTATGGCTACACCTTC.

This chain connects TRBV19 to TRBJ1-6; 9 nucleotides line up with TRBD1. The V and J ends lost 7 bases and 8 bases, in that order; junction bases with no gene match: 3. This CDR3 spans 13 amino acids. From germline, CDR1 is LNHDA and CDR2 SQIVND (reference sequence). This chain's CDR3 is CASNDRGYSPLHF. The CDR3 bases are TGTGCCAGTAATGACAGGGGGTATTCACCCCTCCACTTT.

A word on this clone: Other nucleotide sequences from this sample produce the same CDR3. V gene TRBV20-1 combines with J gene TRBJ1-1; the D is unclear. V lost 2 bases and J lost 2, with 3 bases in between. CDR3 length: 11 residues. Germline V gene sequence: CDR1 DFQATT, CDR2 SNEGSKA (reference sequence). The CDR3, as DNA: TGCAGTGCTAGACGTAACACTGAAGCTTTCTTT. Translating gives CSARRNTEAFF.

The rearrangement links TRBV19 to TRBJ1-2, with 11 positions matching TRBD1. Germline V CDR1 and CDR2: LNHDA, SQIVND (reference sequence). The CDR3 totals 16 residues. V gave up 6 bases and J gave up 3 bases; unmatched junction bases: 9. CDR3 DNA sequence: TGTGCCAGTAGCGACATGGACAGGGGGCCTCACTATGGCTACACCTTC. It specifies CASSDMDRGPHYGYTF. Using reference TRBV19 and TRBJ1-2 for the parts outside the CDR3, the full variable domain is DGGITQSPKYLFRKEGQNVTLSCEQNLNHDAMYWYRQDPGQGLRLIYYSQIVNDFQKGDIAEGYSVSREKKESFPLTVTSAQKNPTAFYLCASSDMDRGPHYGYTFGSGTRLTVV.

The chain recombines TRBV9 with TRBJ1-2; the D is unclear. The CDR3 contains 15 residues. Germline V gene data show CDR1 as SGDLS and CDR2 as YYNGEE. Trimming took 0 bases from V and 1 from J, leaving 10 bases between them. The CDR3 spells CASSVEGSGNYGYTF. In nucleotides, the CDR3 is TGTGCCAGCAGCGTAGAAGGCTCGGGTAACTATGGCTACACCTTC.